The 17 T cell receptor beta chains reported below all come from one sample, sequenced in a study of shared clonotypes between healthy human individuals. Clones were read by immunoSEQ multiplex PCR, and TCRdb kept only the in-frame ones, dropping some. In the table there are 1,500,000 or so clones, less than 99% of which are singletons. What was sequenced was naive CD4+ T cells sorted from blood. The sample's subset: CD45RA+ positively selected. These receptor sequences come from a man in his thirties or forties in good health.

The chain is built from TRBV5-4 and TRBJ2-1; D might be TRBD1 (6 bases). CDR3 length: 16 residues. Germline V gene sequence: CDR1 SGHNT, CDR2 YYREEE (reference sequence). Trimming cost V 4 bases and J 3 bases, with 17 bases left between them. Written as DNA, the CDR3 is TGTGCCAGCAGCCCCGTCCCCCAGGGACACTACAATGAGCAGTTCTTC. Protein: CASSPVPQGHYNEQFF. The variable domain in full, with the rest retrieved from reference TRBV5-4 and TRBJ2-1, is ETGVTQSPTHLIKTRGQQVTLRCSSQSGHNTVSWYQQALGQGPQFIFQYYREEENGRGNFPPRFSGLQFPNYSSELNVNALELDDSALYLCASSPVPQGHYNEQFFGPGTRLTVL.

The CDR3 here is CASSQRGDSRDEQFF. The DNA for the CDR3 is TGTGCCAGCAGCCAGAGGGGAGATTCCAGGGATGAGCAGTTCTTC. V and J are TRBV14 and TRBJ2-1, with D possibly being TRBD1 or TRBD2 (5 bases each). V lost 3 bases and J lost 8, with 17 bases in between. Germline CDR1 is SGHDN and CDR2 is FVKESK. This CDR3 has 15 amino acids.

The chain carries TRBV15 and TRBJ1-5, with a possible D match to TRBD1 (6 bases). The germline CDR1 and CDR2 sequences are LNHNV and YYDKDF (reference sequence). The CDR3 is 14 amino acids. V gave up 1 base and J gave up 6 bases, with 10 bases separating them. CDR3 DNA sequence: TGTGCCACCAGCAGAGTGGGGGCGGGTCAGCCCCAGCATTTT. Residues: CATSRVGAGQPQHF.

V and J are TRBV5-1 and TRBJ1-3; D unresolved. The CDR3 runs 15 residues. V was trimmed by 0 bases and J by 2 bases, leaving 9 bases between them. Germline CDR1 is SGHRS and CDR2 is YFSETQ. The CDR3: CASSLGGSPGNTIYF. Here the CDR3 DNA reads TGCGCCAGCAGCTTGGGAGGCAGCCCTGGAAACACCATATATTTT. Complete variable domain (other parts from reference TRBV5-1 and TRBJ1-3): KAGVTQTPRYLIKTRGQQVTLSCSPISGHRSVSWYQQTPGQGLQFLFEYFSETQRNKGNFPGRFSGRQFSNSRSEMNVSTLELGDSALYLCASSLGGSPGNTIYFGEGSWLTVV.

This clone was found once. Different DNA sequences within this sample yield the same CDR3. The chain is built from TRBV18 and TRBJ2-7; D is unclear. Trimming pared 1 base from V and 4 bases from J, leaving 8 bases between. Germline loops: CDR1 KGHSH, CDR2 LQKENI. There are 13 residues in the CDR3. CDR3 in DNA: TGTGCCAGCTCACCACTATTTACTTACGAGCAGTACTTC. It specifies CASSPLFTYEQYF. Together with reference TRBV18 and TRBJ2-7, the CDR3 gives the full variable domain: NAGVMQNPRHLVRRRGQEARLRCSPMKGHSHVYWYRQLPEEGLKFMVYLQKENIIDESGMPKERFSAEFPKEGPSILRIQQVVRGDSAAYFCASSPLFTYEQYFGPGTRLTVT.

The CDR3 coding sequence is TGTGCCTGGAGAGAGCGGGAGGTGCTAGATACGCAGTATTTT. Residues: CAWREREVLDTQYF. The J gene is TRBJ2-3, the V gene TRBV30, with 9 bases matching TRBD2. The CDR3 has 14 residues. The germline CDR1 and CDR2 sequences are GTSNPN and SVGIG (reference sequence). After removal of 3 bases from V and 5 bases from J, the junction contained 6 bases not matched to a gene.

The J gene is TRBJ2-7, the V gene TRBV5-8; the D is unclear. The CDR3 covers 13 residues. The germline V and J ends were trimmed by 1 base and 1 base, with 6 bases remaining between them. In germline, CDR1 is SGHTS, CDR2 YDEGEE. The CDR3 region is CASSLLTSYEQYF. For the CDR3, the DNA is TGTGCCAGCAGCTTGCTTACATCCTACGAGCAGTACTTC.

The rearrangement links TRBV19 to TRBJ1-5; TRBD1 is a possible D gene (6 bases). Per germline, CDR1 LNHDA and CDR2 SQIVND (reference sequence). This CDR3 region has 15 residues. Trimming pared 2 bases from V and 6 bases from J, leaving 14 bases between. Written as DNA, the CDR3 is TGTGCCAGTAGTATAAGGGGGGGGCTGGCTCAGCCCCAGCATTTT. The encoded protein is CASSIRGGLAQPQHF.

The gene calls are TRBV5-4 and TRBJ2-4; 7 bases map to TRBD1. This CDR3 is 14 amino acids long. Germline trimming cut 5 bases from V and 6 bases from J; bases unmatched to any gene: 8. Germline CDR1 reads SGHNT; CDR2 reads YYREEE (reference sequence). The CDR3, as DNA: TGTGCCAGCAGTCCCAGGGGGTCTGGAAACATTCAGTACTTC. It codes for CASSPRGSGNIQYF.

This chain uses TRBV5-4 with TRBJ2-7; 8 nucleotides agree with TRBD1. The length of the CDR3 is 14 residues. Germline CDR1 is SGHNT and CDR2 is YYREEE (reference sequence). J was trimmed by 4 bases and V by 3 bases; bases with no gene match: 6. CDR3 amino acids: CASSSGTGRYEQYF. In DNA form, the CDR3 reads TGTGCCAGCAGCTCGGGGACAGGACGTTACGAGCAGTACTTC.

CDR3 sequence reads: CASSFQDRRNQPQHF. In DNA, the CDR3 is TGTGCCAGCAGCTTCCAGGACAGACGCAATCAGCCCCAGCATTTT. The V call is TRBV28, the J call TRBJ1-5; weak D call: TRBD1 (6 bases). The V and J ends lost 6 bases and 2 bases respectively, with 14 bases between them. In germline, CDR1 is MDHEN, CDR2 SYDVKM. This CDR3 contains 15 residues.

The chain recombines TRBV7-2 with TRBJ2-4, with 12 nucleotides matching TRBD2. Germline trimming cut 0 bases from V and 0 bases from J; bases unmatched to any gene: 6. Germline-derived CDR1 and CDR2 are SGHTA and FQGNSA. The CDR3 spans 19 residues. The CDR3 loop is CASSLALAGGTRAKNIQYF. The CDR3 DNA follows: TGTGCCAGCAGCTTAGCCCTAGCGGGAGGGACACGAGCCAAAAACATTCAGTACTTC.

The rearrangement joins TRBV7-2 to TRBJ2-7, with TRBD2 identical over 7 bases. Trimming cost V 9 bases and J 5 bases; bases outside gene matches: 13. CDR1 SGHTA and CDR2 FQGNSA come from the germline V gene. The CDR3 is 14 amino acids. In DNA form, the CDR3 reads TGTGCCAGTAGGGTGGCGGGAGTCAGCCACGAGCAGTACTTC. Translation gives CASRVAGVSHEQYF.

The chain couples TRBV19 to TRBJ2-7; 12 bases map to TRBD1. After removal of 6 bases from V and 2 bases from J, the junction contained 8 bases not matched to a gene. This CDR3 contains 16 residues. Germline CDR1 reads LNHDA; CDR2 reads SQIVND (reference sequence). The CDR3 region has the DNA TGTGCCAGTAGGACGGGACAGGGGGCGAAAACCTACGAGCAGTACTTC. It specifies CASRTGQGAKTYEQYF.

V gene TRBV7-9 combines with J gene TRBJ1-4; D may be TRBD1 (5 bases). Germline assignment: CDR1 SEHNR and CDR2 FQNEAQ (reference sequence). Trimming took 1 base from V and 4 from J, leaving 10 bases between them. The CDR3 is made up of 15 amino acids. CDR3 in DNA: TGTGCCAGCAGCTTAGGCAGGGCGGTTAATGAAAAACTGTTTTTT. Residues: CASSLGRAVNEKLFF.

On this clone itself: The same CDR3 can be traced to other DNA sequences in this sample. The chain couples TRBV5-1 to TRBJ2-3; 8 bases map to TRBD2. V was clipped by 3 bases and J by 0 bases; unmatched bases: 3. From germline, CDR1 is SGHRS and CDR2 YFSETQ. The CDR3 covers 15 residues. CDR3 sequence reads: CASSSPGGSTDTQYF. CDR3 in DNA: TGCGCCAGCAGCTCCCCGGGAGGGAGCACAGATACGCAGTATTTT.

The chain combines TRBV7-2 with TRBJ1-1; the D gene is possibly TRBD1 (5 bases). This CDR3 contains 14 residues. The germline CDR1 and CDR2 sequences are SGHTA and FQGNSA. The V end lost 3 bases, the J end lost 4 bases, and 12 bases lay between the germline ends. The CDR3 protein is CASSFPGVGTEAFF. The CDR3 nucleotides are TGTGCCAGCAGCTTCCCGGGGGTGGGCACTGAAGCTTTCTTT. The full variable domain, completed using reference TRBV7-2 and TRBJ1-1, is GAGVSQSPSNKVTEKGKDVELRCDPISGHTALYWYRQSLGQGLEFLIYFQGNSAPDKSGLPSDRFSAERTGGSVSTLTIQRTQQEDSAVYLCASSFPGVGTEAFFGQGTRLTVV.